A single sample gave rise to the 25 T cell receptor beta chains below, sequenced in a study of cytomegalovirus exposure and HLA in healthy donors. PCR was performed using 60 Vbeta and 13 Jbeta primers. The protocol was immunoSEQ multiplex PCR, while the TCRdb copy is restricted to in-frame clones and leaves out a portion. The sample comprises about 160,000 clones, 70% to 85% of which are singletons, and more than 3.5% rests with the top ten. Sequencing was done on a sample of PBMCs. The origin of the receptors is a man aged 35-49 years in good health and CMV-seronegative.

This clone has more than one count but fewer than ten. This chain joins TRBV5-1 and TRBJ2-3; D possibly corresponds to TRBD1 (6 bases). Germline V lookup: CDR1 SGHRS, CDR2 YFSETQ. The CDR3 has 15 amino acids. The germline V and J ends were trimmed by 0 bases and 5 bases, with 13 bases remaining between them. The DNA of the CDR3 is TGCGCCAGCAGCTTGGGATCAGGGGCGGGAGATACGCAGTATTTT. Its protein is CASSLGSGAGDTQYF.

The rearrangement uses TRBV6-6 and TRBJ1-5; weak D call: TRBD1 (6 bases). CDR1 is MNHNY and CDR2 is SVGAGI in the germline V gene (reference sequence). Trimming removed 6 bases at V and 7 bases at J, with 22 bases between. This CDR3 contains 16 residues. The CDR3 reads CASRTQQGRRQQPQHF. Written as DNA, the CDR3 is TGTGCCAGCAGGACACAACAGGGACGAAGGCAGCAGCCCCAGCATTTT.

A single count supports this clone. The J gene is TRBJ2-1, the V gene TRBV11-3, with D tentatively TRBD1 (5 bases). Trimming took off 0 bases at V and 4 bases at J, with 13 bases between the two ends. Germline values: CDR1 SGHNT, CDR2 YENEEA. The CDR3 spans 16 residues. The CDR3 here is CASSLDGNQGYNEQFF. In DNA form, the CDR3 reads TGTGCCAGCAGCTTAGACGGTAATCAGGGTTACAATGAGCAGTTCTTC.

The sample holds a few counts of this clone. The chain carries TRBV6-6 and TRBJ2-7, with 7 positions matching TRBD2. V was pared by 8 bases and J by 2 bases, with 6 bases of the junction left unmatched. The germline gives CDR1 MNHNY, CDR2 SVGAGI (reference sequence). This CDR3 comprises 13 residues. CDR3 loop: CASDPGRTYEQYF. In nucleotides, the CDR3 is TGTGCCAGCGATCCCGGGAGGACCTACGAGCAGTACTTC.

The chain recombines TRBV7-9 with TRBJ2-3; D is unclear. Germline CDR1 and CDR2: SEHNR and FQNEAQ (reference sequence). Trimming removed 5 bases at V and 3 bases at J, with 12 bases between. The CDR3 contains 14 residues. The CDR3 DNA follows: TGTGCCAGCAGCAGCCCACCCCGGACAGATACGCAGTATTTT. Amino acids: CASSSPPRTDTQYF.

The chain couples TRBV28 to TRBJ2-7; TRBD2 is a possible D gene (5 bases). From germline, CDR1 is MDHEN and CDR2 SYDVKM. The CDR3 is 12 residues long. V was clipped by 7 bases and J by 0 bases, with 7 bases between them. This chain's CDR3 is CASTEGSYEQYF. CDR3 coding DNA: TGTGCCAGCACAGAGGGCTCCTACGAGCAGTACTTC.

The chain has TRBV4-1 and TRBJ2-3, with 10 bases lining up with TRBD1. The CDR3 spans 15 residues. Germline loops: CDR1 MGHRA, CDR2 YSYEKL. V was pared by 4 bases and J by 2 bases, with 3 bases of the junction left unmatched. Here the CDR3 reads CASSPRQGATDTQYF. CDR3 coding DNA: TGCGCCAGCAGCCCCCGACAGGGGGCCACAGATACGCAGTATTTT.

The gene calls are TRBV5-5 and TRBJ1-5, with no clear D. Trimming pared 0 bases from V and 6 bases from J, leaving 16 bases between. Germline V CDR1 and CDR2: SGHKS, YYEKEE (reference sequence). The CDR3 length is 16 residues. Here the CDR3 DNA reads TGTGCCAGCAGCTTGGGTAATACCGGGATCGGTCAGCCCCAGCATTTT. Amino acids: CASSLGNTGIGQPQHF.

This clone was picked up a small number of times. The chain employs TRBV6-5 and TRBJ1-5; the match to TRBD1 covers 8 bases. With V trimmed by 2 bases and J by 6 bases, 6 bases remained unmatched. CDR1 MNHEY and CDR2 SVGAGI come from the germline V gene. The CDR3 is 15 amino acids. The CDR3 DNA is TGTGCCAGCAGTTACGGTACAGGGGGAGGTCAGCCCCAGCATTTT. Protein sequence: CASSYGTGGGQPQHF.

The chain combines TRBV29-1 with TRBJ2-3; D is possibly TRBD2 (6 bases). The CDR3 is 14 residues long. The germline CDR1 and CDR2 sequences are SQVTM and ANQGSEA. Trimming removed 4 bases from V and 5 bases from J, with 16 bases in between. CDR3 nucleotide sequence: TGCAGCGTTGTGGGTATGGGACTCGGAGATACGCAGTATTTT. This encodes CSVVGMGLGDTQYF.

The chain recombines TRBV18 with TRBJ2-3; D perhaps matches TRBD1 (7 bases). The V end was cut by 4 bases, the J end by 1 base, with 15 bases between. The CDR3 extends over 16 amino acids. Germline CDR1 KGHSH, CDR2 LQKENI. This chain's CDR3 is CASSLRQGGGTDTQYF. The CDR3, as DNA: TGTGCCAGCTCACTACGACAGGGCGGGGGCACAGATACGCAGTATTTT.

The CDR3 DNA sequence: TGTGCCAGCAGCCAAGATTACCCGGGGACAGGGATTAATTCACCCCTCCACTTT. Amino acids: CASSQDYPGTGINSPLHF. The chain joins TRBV4-2 to TRBJ1-6; 9 nucleotides match TRBD1. CDR1 is LGHNA, CDR2 YNFKEQ, per germline. V was clipped by 0 bases and J by 6 bases; unmatched bases: 9. This CDR3 spans 18 amino acids.

This clone came up a few times. The rearrangement links TRBV30 to TRBJ1-2; tentative D call: TRBD1 (5 bases). Trimming removed 0 bases at V and 5 bases at J, with 7 bases between. This CDR3 contains 12 residues. Germline lookup yields CDR1 GTSNPN and CDR2 SVGIG (reference sequence). The DNA of the CDR3 is TGTGCCTGGAGTGTGGCAGGGTATGGCTACACCTTC. Protein: CAWSVAGYGYTF.

The chain employs TRBV6-1 and TRBJ1-6; 7 bases line up with TRBD1. V lost 3 bases and J lost 4; bases outside the gene matches: 3. There are 15 residues in the CDR3. Germline assignment: CDR1 MNHNS and CDR2 SASEGT. The CDR3 coding sequence is TGTGCCAGCAGTGAGGGACAGACTTATAATTCACCCCTCCACTTT. It yields the protein CASSEGQTYNSPLHF.

The chain employs TRBV5-1 and TRBJ1-1, with D possibly TRBD1 on 6 matching bases. V shed 4 bases and J shed 8 bases, with 12 bases lying between them. The CDR3 is made up of 12 amino acids. Germline lookup yields CDR1 SGHRS and CDR2 YFSETQ. The CDR3 DNA reads as TGCGCCAGCAGCCTTCCGGGACAAGAAGCTTTCTTT. As protein: CASSLPGQEAFF.

With respect to this clone: One end of the junction is discordant with germline, which a read error may explain. The V and J genes are TRBV6-1 and TRBJ2-1; D gene unclear. The V gene's germline CDR1 is MNHNS and CDR2 SASEGT. The CDR3 totals 11 residues. The CDR3 DNA is TGTGCCAGCAGTGAAGGAGGTGGCAGAGTCTTC. It codes for CASSEGGGRVF.

This chain joins TRBV9 and TRBJ2-2, with a weak D call TRBD2 (7 bases). Germline loops: CDR1 SGDLS, CDR2 YYNGEE. This CDR3 is built from 15 residues. Trimming pared 4 bases from V and 7 bases from J, leaving 17 bases between. CDR3 in DNA: TGTGCCAGCAGCATGGGGGGGGCAAACGGCGGGGAGCTGTTTTTT. This encodes CASSMGGANGGELFF.

The chain joins TRBV7-9 to TRBJ1-2; D gene uncertain. V was trimmed by 4 bases and J by 0 bases, leaving 15 bases between them. The CDR3 length is 16 residues. Germline V lookup: CDR1 SEHNR, CDR2 FQNEAQ (reference sequence). The CDR3 DNA is TGTGCCAGCAGCTCCCTCCACAACGAGGCTAACTATGGCTACACCTTC. This gives the protein CASSSLHNEANYGYTF.

This chain connects TRBV13 to TRBJ2-1, with a possible D match to TRBD2 (6 bases). Germline V gives CDR1 PRHDT, CDR2 FYEKMQ (reference sequence). This CDR3 region has 15 residues. The V gene lost 0 bases and the J gene lost 4 bases, with 10 bases spanning the gap. The CDR3 nucleotides are TGTGCCAGCAGCTTAGGCCAGGGACTGTACAATGAGCAGTTCTTC. This translates into CASSLGQGLYNEQFF.

The V gene is TRBV18, the J gene TRBJ1-2; 9 bases align to TRBD1. Losses at the gene ends were 4 bases for V and 8 bases for J; bases not matched to a gene: 5. In germline, CDR1 is KGHSH, CDR2 LQKENI. The CDR3 runs 13 residues. In DNA, the CDR3 is TGTGCCAGCTCACAGGGACAGGGAAACGGCTACACCTTC. As protein: CASSQGQGNGYTF.

V and J are TRBV11-2 and TRBJ1-6, with TRBD1 matching over 9 bases. CDR1 is SGHAT, CDR2 FQNNGV, per germline. V lost 1 base to trimming and J lost 8 bases; unmatched junction nucleotides: 6. There are 16 residues in the CDR3. The CDR3 nucleotides are TGTGCCAGCAGCTTAGTGGCTGGGACAGGGTATTCACCCCTCCACTTT. Translating gives CASSLVAGTGYSPLHF.

The chain employs TRBV30 and TRBJ2-7; 8 positions agree with TRBD1. The V gene's germline CDR1 is GTSNPN and CDR2 SVGIG (reference sequence). This CDR3 has 14 residues. With 2 bases clipped from V and 0 bases from J, the junction kept 3 bases outside the gene matches. The CDR3 spells CAWSQGTGSYEQYF. In nucleotides, the CDR3 is TGTGCCTGGAGTCAAGGGACAGGCTCCTACGAGCAGTACTTC.

J is TRBJ2-2 and V is TRBV27, with 12 bases identical to TRBD2. This CDR3 has 17 amino acids. Germline V gene lookup returns CDR1 MNHEY and CDR2 SMNVEV (reference sequence). Trimming removed 5 bases from V and 5 bases from J; junction bases left unmatched: 9. In DNA, the CDR3 is TGTGCCAGCAGTCCACTCTTAGGACTAGCGGGGACCGGGGAGCTGTTTTTT. Its protein product is CASSPLLGLAGTGELFF.

The chain is built from TRBV11-1 and TRBJ2-6; 9 bases map to TRBD1. CDR1 and CDR2 from the germline V gene are SGHAT and FQDESV (reference sequence). The V segment lost 5 bases and the J segment 0 bases; nucleotides outside the gene matches: 8. CDR3 length: 18 amino acids. CDR3 region: CASSARDRVFSGANVLTF. The DNA for the CDR3 is TGTGCCAGCAGCGCCCGGGACAGGGTTTTCTCTGGGGCCAACGTCCTGACTTTC.

This rearrangement joins TRBV9 to TRBJ2-3, with a possible D match to TRBD2 (5 bases). This CDR3 region has 14 residues. From germline, CDR1 is SGDLS and CDR2 YYNGEE. Trimming left V 0 bases short and J 5 bases short, with 10 bases between. The CDR3, as DNA: TGTGCCAGCAGCGTAGGAGGGTCTCTAGATACGCAGTATTTT. Translation gives CASSVGGSLDTQYF.